This TCR beta chain emerged from a study of OX40 agonist ivuxolimab in advanced cancers. Some clones are missing from TCRdb's copy, which holds only in-frame ones; the method was immunoSEQ multiplex PCR. The sample shows 55,000 to 90,000 clones, 70% to 90% of them seen only once. This CDR3 region has 14 residues. Trimming cost V 4 bases and J 2 bases; bases outside gene matches: 2. The germline gives CDR1 SGHDN, CDR2 FVKESK. The sequenced sample was CD4+ or CD8+ T cells sorted from blood, obtained in a trial of the OX40 agonist ivuxolimab. V and J are TRBV14 and TRBJ2-3, with 8 positions matching TRBD2. The clonotype originates from an adult with an advanced solid tumor such as melanoma, head and neck, liver or kidney cancer. In DNA form, the CDR3 reads TGTGCCAGCAGCCCAGCGGGGGTCACAGATACGCAGTATTTT. The encoded protein is CASSPAGVTDTQYF.